Listed below are T cell receptor beta chains from one sample, sequenced in a study of T cells of healthy individuals. TCRdb used MiXCR to reprocess the 5' RACE reads, holding one entry per CDR3 protein. The sample contains around 83,000 distinct CDR3 sequences, about 5.5% of which appear only once. Receptor source: a female donor in good health. Each CDR3 is given with its conserved first and last residue. D genes are given only for firm matches. Size values are once, few and many counts, or a class for expanded clones, and some rows have none.

clone size	V gene	D gene	J gene	CDR3 protein	CDR3 DNA
few	TRBV9	TRBD1	TRBJ1-2	CASSGGRGLYGYTF	TGTGCCAGCAGCGGGGGGAGGGGGCTCTATGGCTACACCTTC
many	TRBV28	.	TRBJ2-7	CASLGQGGSYEQYF	TGTGCCAGCCTGGGGCAGGGAGGATCCTACGAGCAGTACTTC
many	TRBV13	TRBD1	TRBJ2-3	CASSPDRGGQDTQYF	TGTGCCAGCAGCCCGGACAGGGGAGGGCAGGATACGCAGTATTTT
many	TRBV18	.	TRBJ2-1	CASSPVASSYNEQFF	TGTGCCAGCTCACCCGTAGCGAGCTCCTACAATGAGCAGTTCTTC
.	TRBV4-2	.	TRBJ2-5	CASSQSGQVGGPETQYF	TGTGCCAGCAGCCAATCTGGACAGGTCGGGGGGCCGGAGACCCAGTACTTC
many	TRBV6-5	.	TRBJ2-1	CASSYSLANEQFF	TGTGCCAGCAGTTACTCGCTAGCCAATGAGCAGTTCTTC
.	TRBV7-2	.	TRBJ1-1	CASSLNSVGSSEAFF	TGTGCCAGCAGCTTAAATTCAGTTGGGTCCTCTGAAGCTTTCTTT
many	TRBV7-2	.	TRBJ2-1	CASSLASTVYNEQFF	TGTGCCAGCAGCTTAGCATCGACAGTTTACAATGAGCAGTTCTTC
many	TRBV29-1	.	TRBJ2-1	CSVEGLPPEQFF	TGCAGCGTTGAGGGACTCCCCCCTGAGCAGTTCTTC
.	TRBV4-3	TRBD1	TRBJ1-6	CASSQEARGRNSPLHF	TGCGCCAGCAGCCAAGAGGCCAGGGGGCGAAATTCACCCCTCCACTTT
many	TRBV7-9	TRBD2	TRBJ2-5	CASSLTSRGLAETQYF	TGTGCCAGCAGCTTAACTTCCCGGGGACTAGCAGAGACCCAGTACTTC
many	TRBV7-2	TRBD2	TRBJ2-2	CASSLILAGKAGELFF	TGTGCCAGCAGCTTAATTCTAGCGGGAAAGGCCGGGGAGCTGTTTTTT
few	TRBV7-9	.	TRBJ2-3	CASSPSPEREPDTQYF	TGTGCCAGCAGCCCCTCCCCCGAACGGGAACCAGATACGCAGTATTTT
many	TRBV12-3/TRBV12-4	TRBD2	TRBJ2-1	CASRLAGGSYNEQFF	TGTGCCAGCAGACTAGCGGGAGGGTCCTACAATGAGCAGTTCTTC
many	TRBV9	TRBD2	TRBJ2-1	CASSGLAGLSDEQFF	TGTGCCAGCAGCGGATTAGCGGGGTTATCGGATGAGCAGTTCTTC
.	TRBV12-3/TRBV12-4	.	TRBJ1-3	CASRSFGVGGNTIYF	TGTGCCAGCAGGTCGTTTGGGGTTGGTGGAAACACCATATATTTT
.	TRBV7-2	.	TRBJ2-6	CASTELPSGANVLTF	TGTGCCAGCACCGAGCTTCCCTCTGGGGCCAACGTCCTGACTTTC
many	TRBV4-1	TRBD2	TRBJ2-3	CASSPHLAGGGDTQYF	TGCGCCAGCAGCCCTCACCTGGCGGGAGGAGGTGATACGCAGTATTTT
many	TRBV27	.	TRBJ1-1	CASSLAQGTEAFF	TGTGCCAGCAGTTTAGCACAGGGTACTGAAGCTTTCTTT
many	TRBV20-1	.	TRBJ1-2	CSATGDYGYTF	TGCAGTGCTACAGGTGACTATGGCTACACCTTC
many	TRBV7-2	.	TRBJ1-4	CASSPYGTTNEKLFF	TGTGCCAGCAGCCCCTACGGGACAACTAATGAAAAACTGTTTTTT
many	TRBV15	.	TRBJ1-5	CATSKDDRGNQPQHF	TGTGCCACCAGCAAGGACGATAGAGGCAATCAGCCCCAGCATTTT
.	TRBV9	TRBD1	TRBJ1-4	CASSPRQGGEKLFF	TGTGCCAGCAGCCCAAGACAGGGAGGAGAAAAACTGTTTTTT
many	TRBV12-3/TRBV12-4	.	TRBJ1-5	CASSPGEAQPQHF	TGTGCCAGCAGTCCAGGGGAAGCTCAGCCCCAGCATTTT
many	TRBV6-2/TRBV6-3	.	TRBJ2-5	CASSQLRTQYF	TGTGCCAGCAGCCAACTAAGGACCCAGTACTTC
few	TRBV11-2	TRBD1	TRBJ2-4	CASSPTGTGEVPIQYF	TGTGCCAGCAGCCCCACCGGGACAGGCGAAGTCCCGATTCAGTACTTC
many	TRBV5-4	.	TRBJ2-1	CASSLGTPYNEQFF	TGTGCCAGCAGCTTGGGGACACCCTATAATGAGCAGTTCTTC
many	TRBV6-2/TRBV6-3	TRBD1	TRBJ1-5	CASSIGEGAQPQHF	TGTGCCAGCAGTATCGGGGAGGGGGCTCAGCCCCAGCATTTT
few	TRBV15	.	TRBJ1-1	CATSRDWLGLAFF	TGTGCCACCAGCAGAGATTGGTTGGGGTTGGCTTTCTTT
many	TRBV9	.	TRBJ2-7	CASSVAGVSSSYEQYF	TGTGCCAGCAGCGTAGCTGGCGTATCGAGCTCCTACGAGCAGTACTTC
.	TRBV5-1	.	TRBJ1-6	CASSLWPRGHNSPLHF	TGCGCCAGCAGCTTGTGGCCGCGGGGGCATAATTCACCCCTCCACTTT
.	TRBV7-6	.	TRBJ1-1	CASSFSVGDQAFF	TGTGCCAGCAGCTTTAGCGTGGGGGATCAAGCTTTCTTT
many	TRBV9	TRBD1	TRBJ2-1	CASSARDSSYNEQFF	TGTGCCAGCAGTGCCCGGGACAGCTCCTACAATGAGCAGTTCTTC
many	TRBV4-2	TRBD2	TRBJ2-5	CASSPRLAGGEETQYF	TGTGCCAGCAGTCCCAGATTAGCGGGAGGCGAAGAGACCCAGTACTTC
few	TRBV20-1	TRBD1	TRBJ2-5	CSARVLGQGEVKTQYF	TGCAGTGCTAGAGTACTCGGACAGGGGGAAGTGAAGACCCAGTACTTC
.	TRBV6-2/TRBV6-3	TRBD2	TRBJ2-1	CASTLTSGGLAEQFF	TGTGCCAGCACCTTGACTAGCGGGGGTCTAGCTGAGCAGTTCTTC
many	TRBV7-9	.	TRBJ2-3	CATKGRSTDTQYF	TGTGCCACCAAGGGCCGTTCCACAGATACGCAGTATTTT
many	TRBV18	TRBD2	TRBJ2-1	CASSPFFGERGYNEQFF	TGTGCCAGCTCTCCCTTTTTTGGAGAGCGGGGGTACAATGAGCAGTTCTTC
many	TRBV4-3	.	TRBJ1-5	CASSQGQLSNQPQHF	TGCGCCAGCAGCCAAGGGCAGCTTAGCAATCAGCCCCAGCATTTT
many	TRBV6-1	TRBD2	TRBJ2-1	CASSEESSGRNEQFF	TGTGCCAGCAGTGAAGAAAGTAGCGGGAGGAATGAGCAGTTCTTC
many	TRBV27	TRBD2	TRBJ2-2	CAKAGLAGAGELFF	TGTGCCAAGGCCGGACTAGCGGGAGCCGGGGAGCTGTTTTTT
.	TRBV6-2/TRBV6-3	TRBD1	TRBJ1-2	CASSSRQGSYGYTF	TGTGCCAGCAGTTCAAGACAGGGTTCCTATGGCTACACCTTC
many	TRBV6-6	.	TRBJ1-2	CASSYPGQGDGYTF	TGTGCCAGCAGTTATCCCGGACAAGGCGATGGCTACACCTTC
many	TRBV5-1	.	TRBJ1-1	CASSPQTAMNTEAFF	TGCGCCAGCAGCCCGCAGACAGCAATGAACACTGAAGCTTTCTTT
few	TRBV29-1	TRBD2	TRBJ2-1	CSAQKFPGLAGDEESNEQFF	TGCAGCGCCCAAAAGTTCCCGGGACTAGCGGGGGATGAAGAATCCAATGAGCAGTTCTTC
many	TRBV7-2	.	TRBJ2-1	CASSPSPGWEYDNEQFF	TGTGCCAGCAGCCCATCGCCTGGGTGGGAGTACGACAATGAGCAGTTCTTC
many	TRBV21-1	.	TRBJ2-7	CASNYEQYF	TGTGCCAGCAACTACGAGCAGTACTTC
few	TRBV12-3/TRBV12-4	TRBD1	TRBJ2-3	CASRAARGRGTTDTQYF	TGTGCCAGCAGAGCTGCAAGGGGGCGAGGGACGACAGATACGCAGTATTTT
.	TRBV7-2	.	TRBJ2-7	CASSSTGPYYEQYF	TGTGCCAGCAGCTCTACAGGACCTTACTACGAGCAGTACTTC
many	TRBV7-2	TRBD2	TRBJ2-3	CASSRSGMDYTDTQYF	TGTGCCAGCAGCCGAAGCGGGATGGATTACACAGATACGCAGTATTTT
many	TRBV7-3	.	TRBJ1-6	CASSLRRESPLHF	TGTGCCAGCAGCTTAAGGAGGGAATCACCCCTCCACTTT
many	TRBV7-6	.	TRBJ1-3	CASSRDINSGNTIYF	TGTGCCAGCAGCCGGGACATTAACTCTGGAAACACCATATATTTT
many	TRBV29-1	.	TRBJ2-1	CSVVRQNYNEQFF	TGCAGCGTTGTTCGACAGAACTACAATGAGCAGTTCTTC
many	TRBV20-1	TRBD1	TRBJ2-3	CSARGGQVADTQYF	TGCAGTGCTAGAGGTGGACAGGTCGCAGATACGCAGTATTTT
many	TRBV12-3/TRBV12-4	.	TRBJ2-3	CASSFLVPVGTDTQYF	TGTGCCAGCAGTTTTTTAGTTCCAGTGGGCACAGATACGCAGTATTTT